These T cell receptor beta chains were read from a single sample in a study of blood T cell repertoires in COVID-19. Sequencing was performed with immunoSEQ multiplex PCR; in TCRdb, only in-frame clones are kept and a portion is missing. The table includes roughly 100,000 clones, about 90% detected once. Sequenced material: peripheral blood. The receptors here all came from a woman aged 55 to 70 with acute or convalescent COVID-19. Both conserved end residues are part of each CDR3. A D gene is named only where the DNA matches it firmly.

J gene	CDR3 length	V gene	D gene	CDR3 DNA	CDR3 protein
TRBJ2-7	12	TRBV12-3/TRBV12-4	.	TGTGCCAGCAGTTCGAGTGGTTACGAGCAGTACTTC	CASSSSGYEQYF
TRBJ2-1	15	TRBV7-9	TRBD2	TGTGCCAGCAGCACCCTCCTAGCGGACTACAATGAGCAGTTCTTC	CASSTLLADYNEQFF
TRBJ1-2	13	TRBV20-1	.	TGCAGTGCTAGTGTACCGGGTAACTATGGCTACACCTTC	CSASVPGNYGYTF
TRBJ2-3	15	TRBV9	.	TGTGCCAGCAGCGTAGCTGCTGGCATAACAGATACGCAGTATTTT	CASSVAAGITDTQYF
TRBJ1-2	16	TRBV19	.	TGTGCCAGTAGTACTATGGGCGCCGATGCTAACTATGGCTACACCTTC	CASSTMGADANYGYTF
TRBJ2-2	15	TRBV2	.	TGTGCCAGCGAAGAGCAGGGGATGAACACCGGGGAGCTGTTTTTT	CASEEQGMNTGELFF
TRBJ2-5	15	TRBV5-1	.	TGCGCCAGCAGCTTGGGGAGCGGTTACCAAGAGACCCAGTACTTC	CASSLGSGYQETQYF
TRBJ2-7	15	TRBV27	TRBD2	TGTGCCAGCAGTTCCCCGTTCGGGGGGGGGTACGAGCAGTACTTC	CASSSPFGGGYEQYF
TRBJ2-2	15	TRBV6-5	TRBD2	TGTGCCAGCAGTTACGAGATCGGGGGGACCGGGGAGCTGTTTTTT	CASSYEIGGTGELFF
TRBJ1-5	15	TRBV6-6	.	TGTGCCAGCAGTTTCGCGGGGGGACAAAATCAGCCCCAGCATTTT	CASSFAGGQNQPQHF